The 9 T cell receptor beta chains below were found in one sample sequenced in a study of beta chain features in type 1 diabetes. Findings and limits, study-wide: Type 1 diabetes patients showed a moderate but significant shortening of TCRB CDR3s in all four CD4+ subsets.

The antigens for these receptors are not known. What was sequenced were expressed TCRB transcripts, since all of the isolated RNA had been reverse transcribed. Generated by immunoSEQ multiplex PCR, the TCRdb table keeps only in-frame clones and is missing some. The sample yields some 27,000 clones, roughly two thirds seen once. Sequenced material: Tregs from blood. Receptors were obtained from a woman aged 25 to 39 with type 1 diabetes.

A word on this clone: The junction differs from germline at one of its ends, possibly a read error. The chain combines TRBV5-1 with TRBJ2-1, with 9 nucleotides matching TRBD1. This CDR3 region has 15 residues. From germline, CDR1 is SGHRS and CDR2 YFSETQ. CDR3 sequence (DNA): TGCGCCAGCAGCTCCGGGACAGGGTCCTTCAATGAGCAGTTCTTC. Protein product: CASSSGTGSFNEQFF.

This clone was found a few times. The chain has TRBV6-6 and TRBJ1-1; 7 bases agree with TRBD1. The CDR3 spans 13 residues. With V trimmed by 5 bases and J by 4 bases, 4 bases remained unmatched. Germline CDR1 MNHNY, CDR2 SVGAGI (reference sequence). CDR3 loop: CASSKAGGTEAFF. For the CDR3, the DNA is TGTGCCAGCAGTAAGGCAGGGGGCACTGAAGCTTTCTTT.

The chain uses TRBV27 and TRBJ2-7, with 14 bases aligning to TRBD2. Trimming took 5 bases from V and 3 from J; bases not matched to a gene: 0. Germline loops: CDR1 MNHEY, CDR2 SMNVEV (reference sequence). CDR3 length: 14 amino acids. In DNA, the CDR3 is TGTGCCAGCAGTGGACTAGCGGGAGGCTACGAGCAGTACTTC. This translates into CASSGLAGGYEQYF.

The genes are TRBV7-9 and TRBJ1-2; possible D gene TRBD1, 5 bases. From germline, CDR1 is SEHNR and CDR2 FQNEAQ (reference sequence). Between the trimmed V and J ends, which lost 3 bases and 8 bases, there was a span of 22 bases. This CDR3 spans 16 amino acids. DNA of the CDR3: TGTGCCAGCAGCTTCACACTTCCAGGGAAGGGTATGGGCTACACCTTC. As protein: CASSFTLPGKGMGYTF.

The chain combines TRBV5-1 with TRBJ2-7, with 11 positions matching TRBD2. Germline CDR1 and CDR2: SGHRS and YFSETQ. V lost 5 bases to trimming and J lost 2 bases; unmatched junction nucleotides: 12. CDR3 length: 17 amino acids. The CDR3 reads CASRPRSSGRSTYEQYF. DNA of the CDR3: TGCGCCAGCAGACCCCGATCTAGCGGGAGGTCCACCTACGAGCAGTACTTC.

The V call is TRBV2, the J call TRBJ2-5; 9 bases fit TRBD2. The DNA end favors TRBJ2-7, so the J call may be wrong. Germline-derived CDR1 and CDR2 are SNHLY and FYNNEI. The CDR3 is 14 residues long. The CDR3 region is CASSGGTSWYEQYF. The CDR3 coding sequence is TGTGCCAGCAGCGGGGGGACTAGCTGGTACGAGCAGTACTTC.

A few counts support this clone. The rearrangement links TRBV10-3 to TRBJ2-1; 8 nucleotides line up with TRBD1. The CDR3 length is 15 residues. Germline V gives CDR1 ENHRY, CDR2 SYGVKD. J lost 4 bases, V lost 7 bases, and 9 bases had no gene match. Here the CDR3 DNA reads TGTGCCATCAACCGAGGACAGGGACCTTACAATGAGCAGTTCTTC. Its translation: CAINRGQGPYNEQFF.

The CDR3 bases are TGCGCCAGCAGCTCATCCGGGACAGGGGGCGGTGGCTACACCTTC. As protein: CASSSSGTGGGGYTF. The chain recombines TRBV5-1 with TRBJ1-2, with TRBD1 matching over 12 bases. Germline V gives CDR1 SGHRS, CDR2 YFSETQ. With V trimmed by 3 bases and J by 7 bases, 7 bases remained unmatched. CDR3 size: 15 residues.

The J gene is TRBJ1-2, the V gene TRBV30, with a weak D call TRBD1 (6 bases). In germline, CDR1 is GTSNPN, CDR2 SVGIG (reference sequence). This CDR3 contains 14 residues. The V and J ends lost 0 bases and 8 bases respectively, with 16 bases between them. The CDR3, as DNA: TGTGCCTGGAGTGTAGGTCAGGGGTGGTCCGGCTACACCTTC. It translates to CAWSVGQGWSGYTF.